The rows below give T cell receptor beta chains drawn from one sample of a study of shared clonotypes between healthy human individuals. Sequencing was performed with immunoSEQ multiplex PCR; in TCRdb, only in-frame clones are kept and a portion is missing. Of more than 2,000,000 clones listed, around 90% are singletons. Sequencing was carried out using naive CD4+ T cells sorted from blood. The receptors shown here come from a man aged 18 to 30 in good health. The CDR3 runs from the conserved cysteine through the conserved F or W. The order of the fields is D gene, V gene, clone size, J gene, CDR3 DNA, CDR3 protein. The D gene is left open where the match is weak. The listing skips clone size in some rows; elsewhere it reads once, few, many or a size class.

>NA|TRBV9|NA|TRBJ2-3
TGTGCCAGCAGCGTAGATTCCGCGAGCGCAAGCACAGATACGCAGTATTTT
CASSVDSASASTDTQYF
>NA|TRBV5-6|NA|TRBJ1-2
TGTGCCAGCAGTACGGGGAGGGAGGGCTACACCTTC
CASSTGREGYTF
>NA|TRBV7-9|NA|TRBJ1-4
TGTGCCAGCAGCTTACTCCAGGGTGGTGAAAAACTGTTTTTT
CASSLLQGGEKLFF
>NA|TRBV10-3|NA|TRBJ2-3
TGTGCCATCAGTGGGGGGAGCACAGATACGCAGTATTTT
CAISGGSTDTQYF
>TRBD1|TRBV5-6|NA|TRBJ2-7
TGTGCCAGCAGCTTAGGGACAGGGCTCAACGAGCAGTACTTC
CASSLGTGLNEQYF
>NA|TRBV5-5|NA|TRBJ2-5
TGTGCCAGCAGCCTCGCAAACCAAGAGACCCAGTACTTC
CASSLANQETQYF
>TRBD1|TRBV5-1|NA|TRBJ1-1
TGCGCCAGCAGCTTGTTAGTAGGACAGGGACATTCGGAAGCTTTCTTT
CASSLLVGQGHSEAFF
>TRBD1|TRBV5-4|NA|TRBJ1-2
TGTGCCAGCAGCGAGGGACAGGGGCACTATGGCTACACCTTC
CASSEGQGHYGYTF
>NA|TRBV15|NA|TRBJ2-3
TGTGCCACCAGCAGAGATCCCCCAGATACGCAGTATTTT
CATSRDPPDTQYF
>TRBD1|TRBV9|NA|TRBJ2-5
TGTGCCAGCAGCGCGGATAATAAAGGACAGGGACGAGAGACCCAGTACTTC
CASSADNKGQGRETQYF
>TRBD2|TRBV5-1|NA|TRBJ2-1
TGCGCCAGCAGCTTGGTTCCGGCTAGCGGGAGAGCTAATGAGCAGTTCTTC
CASSLVPASGRANEQFF
>NA|TRBV7-8|NA|TRBJ1-3
TGTGCCAGCAGCTATACGAGGGAAATTGGTGGAAACACCATATATTTT
CASSYTREIGGNTIYF
>TRBD1|TRBV27|NA|TRBJ1-2
TGTGCCAGCGGCCGGACAGGGGACTATGGCTACACCTTC
CASGRTGDYGYTF
>TRBD1|TRBV27|NA|TRBJ2-5
TGTGCCAGCAGTCCCCGGGACAGTTGGGCCCAGTACTTC
CASSPRDSWAQYF
>NA|TRBV6-5|NA|TRBJ1-5
TGTGCCAGCAGTCCCGACACGGTCAATCAGCCCCAGCATTTT
CASSPDTVNQPQHF
>NA|TRBV4-3|NA|TRBJ2-3
TGCGCCAGCAGCCAAACGGGAGTGGGCACAGATACGCAGTATTTT
CASSQTGVGTDTQYF
>NA|TRBV5-1|NA|TRBJ2-7
TGCGCCAGCAGCCCTCGGGGGGCCACCTACGAGCAGTACTTC
CASSPRGATYEQYF
>TRBD1|TRBV6-5|NA|TRBJ1-2
TGTGCCAGCAGTTTCGGACAGGGTGCCTATGGCTACACCTTC
CASSFGQGAYGYTF
>TRBD1|TRBV5-1|NA|TRBJ2-3
TGCGCCAGCAGCTTGGGACAGGGGATCGCAGATACGCAGTATTTT
CASSLGQGIADTQYF
>TRBD2|TRBV2|NA|TRBJ2-7
TGTGCCAGCAGTGGACTAGCGGGAGTAGGGGACGAGCAGTACTTC
CASSGLAGVGDEQYF
>NA|TRBV7-2|NA|TRBJ1-2
TGTGCCAGCAGCTTAGAAGGGGCAAGGACACCCTTCTATGGCTACACCTTC
CASSLEGARTPFYGYTF
>NA|TRBV30|few|TRBJ1-1
TGTGCCCAAACAGGGCCGAACACTGAAGCTTTCTTT
CAQTGPNTEAFF
>NA|TRBV6-5|NA|TRBJ1-1
TGTGCCATCCGCGCCTGGGGGGGCACTGAAGCTTTCTTT
CAIRAWGGTEAFF
>NA|TRBV7-2|NA|TRBJ2-7
TGTGCCAGCAGCTTATCAGGCGGACCATCGGGGGAGCAGTACTTC
CASSLSGGPSGEQYF
>TRBD2|TRBV27|once|TRBJ2-1
TGTGCCAGCAGCGTAGCGGGGGGAAACTACAATGAGCAGTTCTTC
CASSVAGGNYNEQFF
>NA|TRBV7-9|NA|TRBJ2-7
TGTGCCAGCAGCACTTTGCACGAGCAGTACTTC
CASSTLHEQYF
>NA|TRBV10-3|NA|TRBJ1-3
TGTGCCATCAGTGAGTCTGGCGGGCAGATTGGAAACACCATATATTTT
CAISESGGQIGNTIYF
>TRBD2|TRBV10-3|NA|TRBJ2-7
TGTGCCATCAGTGACCGGAGGGGGACTAGCGGGAGTAGCGAGCAGTACTTC
CAISDRRGTSGSSEQYF
>TRBD2|TRBV6-1|once|TRBJ2-1
TGTGCCAGCAGTTCGGGACTAGCGGGAGGTATTGAGCAGTTCTTC
CASSSGLAGGIEQFF
>NA|TRBV5-4|NA|TRBJ2-2
TGTGCCAGCAGCGTTGACAGTCGGAACACCGGGGAGCTGTTTTTT
CASSVDSRNTGELFF
>TRBD1|TRBV18|NA|TRBJ1-1
TGTGCCAGCTCCCAAACGACCACGGGACAGGGAACTGAAGCTTTCTTT
CASSQTTTGQGTEAFF
>NA|TRBV19|NA|TRBJ2-3
TGTGCCAGTAGTTACGTATACAGGCAAGATACGCAGTATTTT
CASSYVYRQDTQYF
>NA|TRBV27|NA|TRBJ2-1
TGTGCCAGCAGTCCTCCACAGGGTCGTGAGTTCTTC
CASSPPQGREFF
>NA|TRBV18|NA|TRBJ2-3
TGTGCCAGCTCACCACCGAGGGCCAGCACAGATACGCAGTATTTT
CASSPPRASTDTQYF
>TRBD2|TRBV28|NA|TRBJ2-1
TGTGCCAGCAGTTCAGCGGGGGGGTATAATGAGCAGTTCTTC
CASSSAGGYNEQFF
>NA|TRBV10-3|NA|TRBJ2-3
TGTGCCTGTCGACCGCCGAACACAGATACGCAGTATTTT
CACRPPNTDTQYF
>NA|TRBV30|few|TRBJ2-5
TGTGCCTGGAGTACAGGGTTACAAGAGACCCAGTACTTC
CAWSTGLQETQYF
>TRBD1|TRBV23-1|NA|TRBJ2-7
TGCGCCAGCAGTCACGGGACAGGGGGCTTCTACGAGCAGTACTTC
CASSHGTGGFYEQYF
>NA|TRBV10-3|NA|TRBJ1-5
TGTGCCATCAGTGAATCGGGCACCCCCCAGCATTTT
CAISESGTPQHF
>NA|TRBV10-1|NA|TRBJ2-3
TGCGCCAGCAGTGAGGGTGGCGGGACTAGCACAGATACGCAGTATTTT
CASSEGGGTSTDTQYF
>NA|TRBV18|NA|TRBJ2-7
TGTGCCAGCTCACCAATGGCCTACGAGCAGTACTTC
CASSPMAYEQYF
>TRBD2|TRBV6-6|NA|TRBJ2-2
TGTGCCAGCAGTTACGGAGCGGGAGGGAGGGCCGGGGAGCTGTTTTTT
CASSYGAGGRAGELFF
>TRBD2|TRBV5-4|NA|TRBJ2-7
TGTGCCAGCAGCTTTGGACTAGCGGGTTCCTACGAGCAGTACTTC
CASSFGLAGSYEQYF
>TRBD1|TRBV28|NA|TRBJ2-3
TGTGCCAGCAACACAGGGGGCCGGAGCACAGATACGCAGTATTTT
CASNTGGRSTDTQYF
>TRBD1|TRBV10-2|NA|TRBJ2-3
TGCGCCAGCAGTGAGTTGGGACAGGGAGGCGGAGTCGGGGCAGATACGCAGTATTTT
CASSELGQGGGVGADTQYF
>NA|TRBV5-6|NA|TRBJ2-2
TGTGCCAGCAGCTTTACTCGGGCACGTCGCCCGGAATACACCGGGGAGCTGTTTTTT
CASSFTRARRPEYTGELFF
>TRBD1|TRBV5-4|NA|TRBJ1-2
TGTGCCAGCAGCCGGGACAGCTATGGCTACACCTTC
CASSRDSYGYTF
>TRBD1|TRBV5-1|NA|TRBJ2-3
TGCGCCAGCAGCTTACAGGGGGTAGATACGCAGTATTTT
CASSLQGVDTQYF